This TCR beta chain stems from a study of graft-versus-host responses after intestinal transplantation. Study information: Each patient got anti-thymocyte globulin induction, then tacrolimus and steroids for around three years.

Measured with immunoSEQ multiplex PCR; TCRdb has only the in-frame clones, and not every one. This table has approximately 6,900 clones, around 23% appearing once. The CDR3 covers 12 residues. Losses at the gene ends were 6 bases for V and 7 bases for J; bases not matched to a gene: 3. Germline CDR1 and CDR2: LNHDA and SQIVND (reference sequence). This TCR was sampled from a human patient who was an organ donor for intestinal transplantation. The chain couples TRBV19 to TRBJ1-5; TRBD1 matches 7 bases. Sample: alloreactive CD4+ T cells from a mixed lymphocyte reaction culture, taken before transplantation. This sample's subset: CFSE-low proliferating T cells sorted from roughly six-day pre-transplant mixed lymphocyte reaction (GvH or HvG direction). The CDR3 nucleotides are TGTGCCAGTAGAGGGGGCGGGCAGCCCCAGCATTTT. It yields the protein CASRGGGQPQHF.